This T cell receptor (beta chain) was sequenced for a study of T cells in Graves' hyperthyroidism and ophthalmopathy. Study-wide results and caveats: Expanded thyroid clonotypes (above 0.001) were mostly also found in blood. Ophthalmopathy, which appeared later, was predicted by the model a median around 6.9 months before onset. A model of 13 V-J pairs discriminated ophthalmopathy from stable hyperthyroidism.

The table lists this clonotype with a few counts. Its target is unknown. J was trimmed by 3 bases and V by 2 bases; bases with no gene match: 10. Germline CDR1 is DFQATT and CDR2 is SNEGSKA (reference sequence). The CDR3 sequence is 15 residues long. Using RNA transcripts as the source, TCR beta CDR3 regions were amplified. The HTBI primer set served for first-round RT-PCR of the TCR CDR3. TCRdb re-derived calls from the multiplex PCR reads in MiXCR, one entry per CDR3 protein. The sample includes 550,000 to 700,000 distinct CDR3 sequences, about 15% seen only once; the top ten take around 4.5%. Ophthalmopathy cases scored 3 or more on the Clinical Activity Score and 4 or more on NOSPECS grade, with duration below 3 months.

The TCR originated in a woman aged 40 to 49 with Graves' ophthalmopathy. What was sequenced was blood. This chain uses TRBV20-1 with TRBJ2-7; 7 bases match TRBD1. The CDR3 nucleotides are TGCAGTGCTAGATCCCAAGGACAGGTTTTCTACGAGCAGTACTTC. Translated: CSARSQGQVFYEQYF.